This passage covers 16 T cell receptor beta chains from one sample sequenced in a study of CD8 T cells in Susac syndrome. RNA totalling about 0.5 to 1 ug underwent reverse transcription with random hexamers. MiXCR, applied by TCRdb to the immunoSEQ multiplex PCR reads, yields one record per CDR3 protein. The sample gives 75,000 or so distinct CDR3 sequences, 85% to 95% of which show up once; less than 0.95% is in the top ten. The sequencing input was CD8+ T cells from PBMCs. The source of these receptors is a human donor with Susac syndrome.

This chain joins TRBV7-9 and TRBJ1-1; the D is unclear. V lost 8 bases and J 2 bases, leaving 6 bases between the germline ends. The CDR3 spans 11 residues. Germline loops: CDR1 SEHNR, CDR2 FQNEAQ (reference sequence). The CDR3 nucleotides read TGTGCCAGCTACGTTAACACTGAAGCTTTCTTT. This gives the protein CASYVNTEAFF.

V gene TRBV7-9 combines with J gene TRBJ2-1; 8 positions agree with TRBD2. This CDR3 has 15 residues. Unmatched junction bases numbered 4, after V lost 3 bases and J lost 3 bases. Per the germline V gene, CDR1 is SEHNR and CDR2 is FQNEAQ (reference sequence). CDR3 sequence: CASSLPSGGYNEQFF. CDR3 nucleotides: TGTGCCAGCAGCTTGCCAAGCGGGGGCTACAATGAGCAGTTCTTC.

This chain links TRBV6-2 or TRBV6-3 with TRBJ2-2; 10 bases are a match to TRBD2. The CDR3 is 13 residues long. V lost 7 bases to trimming and J lost 9 bases; unmatched junction nucleotides: 5. Germline lookup yields CDR1 MNHEY and CDR2 SVGEGT. The CDR3 loop is CASTASGSRELFF. The CDR3 DNA follows: TGTGCCAGCACGGCTAGCGGGAGCCGGGAGCTGTTTTTT.

V and J are TRBV12-3 or TRBV12-4 and TRBJ2-1; 9 nucleotides agree with TRBD2. V trimming: 8 bases; J trimming: 6 bases; junction bases outside the gene matches: 11. This CDR3 contains 15 residues. CDR3 amino acids: CASHSRTSASNEQFF. The CDR3 DNA reads as TGTGCCAGCCATTCACGGACTAGCGCGTCCAATGAGCAGTTCTTC.

This chain connects TRBV6-4 to TRBJ1-1; D is ambiguous. The CDR3 spans 14 residues. The V and J ends lost 6 bases and 0 bases respectively, with 11 bases between them. Germline V lookup: CDR1 MRHNA, CDR2 SNTAGT. CDR3 sequence (DNA): TGTGCCAGCAGCGCTAATTACATGAACACTGAAGCTTTCTTT. Residues: CASSANYMNTEAFF.

V usage is TRBV11-2 and J usage is TRBJ2-7; TRBD2 agrees at 13 bases. With V trimmed by 5 bases and J by 4 bases, 5 bases remained unmatched. This CDR3 has 15 amino acids. Per germline, CDR1 SGHAT and CDR2 FQNNGV. CDR3 DNA sequence: TGTGCCAGCAGCCCCGGACTAGCGGGAGAGTACGAGCAGTACTTC. Translation: CASSPGLAGEYEQYF.

This chain links TRBV9 with TRBJ2-1; 7 bases are shared with TRBD2. This CDR3 has 17 amino acids. With 0 bases clipped from V and 4 bases from J, the junction kept 10 bases outside the gene matches. CDR1 and CDR2 (germline): SGDLS, YYNGEE. For the CDR3, the DNA is TGTGCCAGCAGCGTAGCCCCCCGAGCGGGAATTTACAATGAGCAGTTCTTC. Translation: CASSVAPRAGIYNEQFF. Full variable domain (outside the CDR3, taken from reference TRBV9 and TRBJ2-1): DSGVTQTPKHLITATGQRVTLRCSPRSGDLSVYWYQQSLDQGLQFLIQYYNGEERAKGNILERFSAQQFPDLHSELNLSSLELGDSALYFCASSVAPRAGIYNEQFFGPGTRLTVL.

V gene TRBV9 combines with J gene TRBJ2-5, with no clear D. This CDR3 contains 13 residues. Between the trimmed V and J ends, which lost 3 bases and 1 base, there was a span of 7 bases. Germline loops: CDR1 SGDLS, CDR2 YYNGEE. CDR3 residues: CASSGAIQETQYF. In DNA, the CDR3 is TGTGCCAGCAGCGGGGCGATCCAAGAGACCCAGTACTTC.

The J gene is TRBJ1-2, the V gene TRBV4-3; D may be TRBD1 (5 bases). V lost 0 bases to trimming and J lost 3 bases, with 17 bases between them. Germline V CDR1 and CDR2: LGHNA, YSLEER. The CDR3 extends over 17 amino acids. This chain's CDR3 is CASSQDGETEGDYGYTF. CDR3 nucleotides: TGCGCCAGCAGCCAAGATGGTGAGACGGAAGGGGACTATGGCTACACCTTC.

The J gene is TRBJ2-1, the V gene TRBV20-1; D is possibly TRBD1 or TRBD2 (6 bases each). Germline values: CDR1 DFQATT, CDR2 SNEGSKA (reference sequence). The CDR3 spans 15 residues. Trimming removed 3 bases at V and 7 bases at J, with 19 bases between. CDR3 in DNA: TGCAGTGCTAGCCCTATCGCGGGACATGTAAATGAGCAGTTCTTC. Protein sequence: CSASPIAGHVNEQFF.

The rearrangement links TRBV11-3 to TRBJ2-2; D remains ambiguous. Germline loops: CDR1 SGHNT, CDR2 YENEEA. The CDR3 sequence is 16 residues long. Trimming removed 5 bases at V and 3 bases at J, with 16 bases between. CDR3 sequence reads: CASSLNVGIYTGELFF. The DNA for the CDR3 is TGTGCCAGCAGCCTGAATGTTGGGATATACACCGGGGAGCTGTTTTTT.

CDR3 loop: CSARDPGPAYGYTF. DNA for the CDR3: TGCAGTGCTAGAGATCCAGGCCCGGCCTATGGCTACACCTTC. This sequence joins TRBV20-1 and TRBJ1-2; the D is unclear. Germline CDR1 and CDR2: DFQATT and SNEGSKA (reference sequence). This CDR3 is 14 amino acids long. The ends were cut back, 0 bases at V and 4 bases at J, with 12 bases in the middle.

The chain employs TRBV13 and TRBJ1-1, with D possibly being TRBD1 (5 bases). V was pared by 5 bases and J by 7 bases, with 14 bases between. CDR3 length: 13 amino acids. Germline CDR1 is PRHDT and CDR2 is FYEKMQ (reference sequence). CDR3 nucleotides: TGTGCCAGCAGCCCAACCGGGACCTTTGAAGCTTTCTTT. Its translation is CASSPTGTFEAFF.

In DNA, the CDR3 is TGTGCCAGCAGCTTAGACTATAGCTCCTACGAGCAGTACTTC. It specifies CASSLDYSSYEQYF. The J gene is TRBJ2-7, the V gene TRBV11-2; D ambiguous. The CDR3 runs to 14 residues. CDR1 and CDR2 (germline): SGHAT, FQNNGV. Trimming removed 0 bases from V and 0 bases from J, with 6 bases in between.

There are a few counts of this clonotype. The genes are TRBV7-9 and TRBJ1-1; D remains unclear. Germline V gene sequence: CDR1 SEHNR, CDR2 FQNEAQ (reference sequence). This CDR3 has 14 residues. V shed 5 bases and J shed 0 bases, with 10 bases lying between them. The CDR3 DNA sequence: TGTGCCAGCAGCCCCCCAGCGGTGAACACTGAAGCTTTCTTT. Residues: CASSPPAVNTEAFF.

The gene calls are TRBV2 and TRBJ2-3; 13 nucleotides line up with TRBD2. CDR3 length: 20 amino acids. Germline loops: CDR1 SNHLY, CDR2 FYNNEI. V shed 6 bases, J shed 0 bases, and the junction held 15 bases outside the gene matches. The CDR3 DNA follows: TGTGCCAGCAGACCTGGACTAGCGGGAGAAGGTTTTACTAGCACAGATACGCAGTATTTT. Protein: CASRPGLAGEGFTSTDTQYF. Complete variable domain (other parts from reference TRBV2 and TRBJ2-3): EPEVTQTPSHQVTQMGQEVILRCVPISNHLYFYWYRQILGQKVEFLVSFYNNEISEKSEIFDDQFSVERPDGSNFTLKIRSTKLEDSAMYFCASRPGLAGEGFTSTDTQYFGPGTRLTVL.